This TCR beta chain was recorded in a study of PD-1 blockade in classical Hodgkin lymphoma. The table came from immunoSEQ multiplex PCR; TCRdb's copy has only in-frame clones and leaves some out. The sample includes roughly 16,000 clones, around 80% seen only once; the top ten take approximately 37%. All patients relapsed after autologous stem cell transplantation, and brentuximab vedotin exposure varied. In germline, CDR1 is SEHNR, CDR2 FQNEAQ (reference sequence). With V trimmed by 5 bases and J by 2 bases, 6 bases remained unmatched. The length of the CDR3 is 16 residues. This sequence joins TRBV7-9 and TRBJ2-3, with TRBD2 identical over 11 bases. Sequences were derived from peripheral blood mononuclear cells (PBMCs), sampled before the second cycle of nivolumab. The clonotype comes from a human donor with classical Hodgkin lymphoma. CDR3 in DNA: TGTGCCAGCAGCCACCAACTAGCGGGGGACACAGATACGCAGTATTTT. It yields the protein CASSHQLAGDTDTQYF.